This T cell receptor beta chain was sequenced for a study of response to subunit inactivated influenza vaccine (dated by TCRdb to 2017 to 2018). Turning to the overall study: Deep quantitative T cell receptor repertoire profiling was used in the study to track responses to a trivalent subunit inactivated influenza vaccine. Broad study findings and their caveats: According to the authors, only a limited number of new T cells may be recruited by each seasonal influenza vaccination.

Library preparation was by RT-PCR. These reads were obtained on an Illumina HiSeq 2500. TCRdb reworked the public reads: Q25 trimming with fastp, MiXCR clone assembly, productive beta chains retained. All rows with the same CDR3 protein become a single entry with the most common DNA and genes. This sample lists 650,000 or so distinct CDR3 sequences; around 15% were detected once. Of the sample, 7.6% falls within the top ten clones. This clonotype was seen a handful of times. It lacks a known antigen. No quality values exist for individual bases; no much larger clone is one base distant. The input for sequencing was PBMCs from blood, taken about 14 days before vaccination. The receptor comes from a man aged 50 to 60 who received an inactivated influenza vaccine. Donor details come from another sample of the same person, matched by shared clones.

The CDR3: CASSFTSGVADTQYF. The DNA sequence is as follows: TGTGCCAGCAGCTTTACTAGCGGGGTGGCGGATACGCAGTATTTT. The chain is assembled from TRBV5-4 and TRBJ2-3; 10 central nucleotides agree with TRBD2. The junction shows trimming of 2 bases on V and 6 bases on J, and the gene matches do not reach 6 bases of it. The CDR3 runs 15 amino acids, cysteine and phenylalanine included. The kept DNA is CDR3 alone, 45 bases in frame from the first base. CDR1 SGHNT and CDR2 YYREEE are derived from the germline V gene (reference sequence).